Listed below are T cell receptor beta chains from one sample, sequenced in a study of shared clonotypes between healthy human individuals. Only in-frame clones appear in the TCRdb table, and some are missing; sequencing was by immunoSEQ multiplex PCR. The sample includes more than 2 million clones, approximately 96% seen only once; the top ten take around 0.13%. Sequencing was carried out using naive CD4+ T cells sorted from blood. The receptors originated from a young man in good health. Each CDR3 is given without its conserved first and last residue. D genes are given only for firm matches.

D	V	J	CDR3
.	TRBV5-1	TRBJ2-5	ASSSRAGGTQY
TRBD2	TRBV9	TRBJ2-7	ASSAGGEQY
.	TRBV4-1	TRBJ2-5	ASSQDRGPQETQY
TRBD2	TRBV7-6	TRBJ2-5	ASSRGASGRATETQY
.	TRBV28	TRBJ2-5	ASSEGGVGRDQY
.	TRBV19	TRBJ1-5	ASSVDSINQPQH
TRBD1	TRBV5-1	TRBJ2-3	ASSSGTGGADTQY
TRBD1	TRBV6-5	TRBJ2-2	ASSGQGATGELF
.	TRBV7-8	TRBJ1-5	ASSPQTVPQPQH
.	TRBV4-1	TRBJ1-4	ASSPTGLNEKLF
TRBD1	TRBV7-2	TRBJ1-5	ASSYDRVQPQH
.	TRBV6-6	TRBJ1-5	ASNEADSNQPQH
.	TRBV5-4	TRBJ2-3	ASSLKRPSSTDTQY
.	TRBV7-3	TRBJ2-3	ASSFGLSTDTQY
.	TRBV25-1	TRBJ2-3	ASSPDAPDTQY
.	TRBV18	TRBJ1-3	ASSPSVPSSGNTIY
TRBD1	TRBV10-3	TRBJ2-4	ASGTGSVGHIQY
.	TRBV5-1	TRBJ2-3	ASSLGAQGRIDTQY